This entry describes one TCR beta chain. Assay used: immunoSEQ multiplex PCR; TCRdb lists only in-frame clones, some missing. Here the sample spans over 2,000,000 clones, approximately 92% being singletons. Germline values: CDR1 SGHDN, CDR2 FVKESK. This CDR3 has 13 residues. The ends were cut back, 7 bases at V and 0 bases at J, with 7 bases in the middle. The sample is drawn from a study of shared clonotypes between healthy human individuals. The naive CD8 subset, CD45RO-negative cells positively selected for CCR7, excluded terminally differentiated effector memory CD45RA+ cells. The chain employs TRBV14 and TRBJ2-1, with unresolved D. Sequencing was carried out using naive CD8+ T cells from PBMCs. The source is a man in his late teens or twenties in good health. Some clones in this sample may be carry-over from other donors' samples. In DNA form, the CDR3 reads TGTGCCAGCACCGACTCCTCCTACAATGAGCAGTTCTTC. This encodes CASTDSSYNEQFF.